This TCR beta chain is from a study of blood T cell repertoires in COVID-19. In the study overall: Nucleic acid was either cDNA or gDNA, and it came from T cells, B-cell-depleted T cells, or PBMCs.

In the original analysis: Researchers report that nucleated cell counts were estimated from reference gene primer amplification. Using immunoSEQ multiplex PCR, the repertoire was profiled, and TCRdb retains in-frame clones only, with some absent. V and J calls and clone size are given by that table; D and trimming were obtained from the DNA. The data contain around 360,000 clones, more than 75% of them singletons. Germline-derived CDR1 and CDR2 are SNHLY and FYNNEI. V shed 3 bases and J shed 3 bases, with 12 bases lying between them. The CDR3 is 15 residues long. One Seattle source followed patients from active infection through their disease course.

The specimen sequenced was peripheral blood. This chain links TRBV2 with TRBJ1-5; a weak D match, TRBD1 (5 bases). The TCR originated in a woman aged 25-40 years with COVID-19, enrolled during active disease. This chain's CDR3 is CASSEDGGNNQPQHF. The CDR3 coding sequence is TGTGCCAGCAGTGAGGACGGGGGGAACAATCAGCCCCAGCATTTT.